A selection of T cell receptor beta chains follows, all from one sample in a study of T-cell memory formation after mild COVID-19. From the 5' RACE reads, TCRdb called clonotypes with MiXCR, one entry per CDR3 protein. The sample lists around 370,000 distinct CDR3 sequences; roughly 20% were seen once. Sequencing used PBMCs or a T cell subset sorted from them (not recorded which). The receptors here all came from an adult woman who had mild COVID-19 (a few samples of this study predate the infection). Cell type and time point are not known. The CDR3 runs from the conserved cysteine through the conserved F or W. The order of the fields is V gene, J gene, clone size, D gene, CDR3 protein, CDR3 DNA. The D gene is left open where the match is weak. Not every row has a clone size; where given, it reads once, few, many or a size class.

v_call: TRBV18; j_call: TRBJ1-2; clone_size: -; d_call: TRBD1; cdr3_aa: CASSPSGQTNSNYGYTF; cdr3_nt: TGTGCCAGCTCACCATCGGGACAGACAAATTCTAACTATGGCTACACCTTC
v_call: TRBV7-7; j_call: TRBJ2-5; clone_size: -; d_call: -; cdr3_aa: CASSLGLIPETQYF; cdr3_nt: TGTGCTAGCAGCCTCGGGCTAATCCCAGAGACCCAGTACTTC
v_call: TRBV7-9; j_call: TRBJ2-2; clone_size: few; d_call: TRBD1; cdr3_aa: CASSIGQGAIDGELFF; cdr3_nt: TGTGCCAGCAGCATCGGACAGGGGGCGATAGACGGGGAGCTGTTTTTT
v_call: TRBV4-1; j_call: TRBJ2-5; clone_size: few; d_call: -; cdr3_aa: CASSRQTEETQYF; cdr3_nt: TGCGCCAGCAGCCGACAGACCGAAGAGACCCAGTACTTC
v_call: TRBV5-1; j_call: TRBJ1-4; clone_size: -; d_call: -; cdr3_aa: CASSFTGQGEKLFF; cdr3_nt: TGCGCCAGCAGCTTCACGGGACAAGGGGAAAAACTGTTTTTT
v_call: TRBV15; j_call: TRBJ1-4; clone_size: -; d_call: TRBD1; cdr3_aa: CATSSDRGKEKLFF; cdr3_nt: TGTGCCACCAGCAGTGACAGGGGTAAAGAAAAACTGTTTTTT
v_call: TRBV5-1; j_call: TRBJ2-3; clone_size: -; d_call: TRBD1; cdr3_aa: CASSWGSGQGTDTQYF; cdr3_nt: TGCGCCAGCAGCTGGGGCTCGGGACAGGGCACAGATACGCAGTATTTT
v_call: TRBV7-9; j_call: TRBJ1-2; clone_size: few; d_call: -; cdr3_aa: CASSYPEQESNYGYTF; cdr3_nt: TGTGCCAGCAGCTACCCAGAACAGGAATCAAACTATGGCTACACCTTC
v_call: TRBV3-1; j_call: TRBJ2-7; clone_size: few; d_call: -; cdr3_aa: CASSPRTQSYEQYF; cdr3_nt: TGTGCCAGCAGCCCCCGGACCCAGTCCTACGAGCAGTACTTC
v_call: TRBV6-5; j_call: TRBJ1-5; clone_size: few; d_call: TRBD1; cdr3_aa: CASRRTGGPADNQPQHF; cdr3_nt: TGTGCCAGCAGGAGGACAGGGGGTCCTGCGGACAATCAGCCCCAGCATTTT
v_call: TRBV6-6; j_call: TRBJ1-2; clone_size: -; d_call: -; cdr3_aa: CASSYVDGYTF; cdr3_nt: TGTGCCAGCAGTTACGTGGATGGCTACACCTTC
v_call: TRBV4-3; j_call: TRBJ1-2; clone_size: few; d_call: -; cdr3_aa: CASSQAAGLTYMGYTF; cdr3_nt: TGCGCCAGCAGCCAAGCCGCCGGATTGACCTATATGGGCTACACCTTC
v_call: TRBV29-1; j_call: TRBJ1-2; clone_size: -; d_call: -; cdr3_aa: CSVSGRASPYGYTF; cdr3_nt: TGCAGCGTGAGCGGGAGGGCCTCGCCCTATGGCTACACCTTC